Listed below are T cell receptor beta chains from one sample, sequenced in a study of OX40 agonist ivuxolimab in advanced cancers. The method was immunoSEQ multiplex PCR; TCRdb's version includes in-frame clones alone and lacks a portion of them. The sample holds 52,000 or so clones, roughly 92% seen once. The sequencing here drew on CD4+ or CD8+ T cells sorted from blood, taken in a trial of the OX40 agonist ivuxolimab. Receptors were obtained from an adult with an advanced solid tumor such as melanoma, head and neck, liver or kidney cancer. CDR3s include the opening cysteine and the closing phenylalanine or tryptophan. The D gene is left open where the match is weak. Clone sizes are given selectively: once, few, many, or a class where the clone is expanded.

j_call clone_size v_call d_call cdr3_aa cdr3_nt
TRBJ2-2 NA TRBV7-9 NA CASSSTSDNRVTGELFF TGTGCCAGCAGCTCTACCTCGGACAATCGGGTTACCGGGGAGCTGTTTTTT
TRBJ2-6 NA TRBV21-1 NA CASSKPGSGANVLTF TGTGCCAGCAGCAAACCGGGGTCTGGGGCCAACGTCCTGACTTTC
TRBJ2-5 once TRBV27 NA CASSLIGGGQETQYF TGTGCCAGCAGCCTTATTGGTGGGGGCCAAGAGACCCAGTACTTC
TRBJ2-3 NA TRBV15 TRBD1 CATSPGTGFNTQYF TGTGCCACCAGCCCCGGGACAGGGTTTAATACGCAGTATTTT
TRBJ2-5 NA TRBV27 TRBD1 CASSFGQGTETQYF TGTGCCAGCAGTTTCGGACAGGGGACTGAGACCCAGTACTTC
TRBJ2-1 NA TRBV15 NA CATSIYNGDEQFF TGTGCCACCAGCATCTACAATGGCGATGAGCAGTTCTTC
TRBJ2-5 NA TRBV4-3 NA CASSRRETSSVETQYF TGCGCCAGCAGCCGTAGGGAGACTAGTTCTGTAGAGACCCAGTACTTC
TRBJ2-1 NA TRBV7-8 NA CASSLEAGPYNEQFF TGTGCCAGCAGCTTAGAGGCGGGGCCCTACAATGAGCAGTTCTTC
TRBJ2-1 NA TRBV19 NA CASSIGVNEQFF TGTGCCAGTAGTATAGGGGTCAATGAGCAGTTCTTC
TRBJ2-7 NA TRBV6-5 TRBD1 CASSYSFTGDEQYF TGTGCCAGCAGTTACTCTTTTACAGGGGACGAGCAGTACTTC
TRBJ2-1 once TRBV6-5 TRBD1 CASSILTGDNEQFF TGTGCCAGCAGTATCTTGACAGGGGACAATGAGCAGTTCTTC
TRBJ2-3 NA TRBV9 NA CASSVVAGTDTQYF TGTGCCAGCAGCGTAGTCGCGGGGACAGATACGCAGTATTTT
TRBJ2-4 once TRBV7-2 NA CASSSLGKNIQYF TGTGCCAGCAGCTCGTTGGGCAAAAACATTCAGTACTTC
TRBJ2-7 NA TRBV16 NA CASGQGHEQYF TGTGCCAGCGGCCAGGGCCACGAGCAGTACTTC
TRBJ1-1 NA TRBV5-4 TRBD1 CASSWTGSTEAFF TGTGCCAGCAGCTGGACAGGGAGTACTGAAGCTTTCTTT
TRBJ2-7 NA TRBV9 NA CASSVGGRNEQYF TGTGCCAGCAGCGTAGGGGGTCGAAACGAGCAGTACTTC
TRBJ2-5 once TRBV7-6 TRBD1 CASSLGQGGGTQYF TGTGCCAGCAGCTTAGGACAGGGCGGAGGGACCCAGTACTTC
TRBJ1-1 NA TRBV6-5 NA CASSYERGTEAFF TGTGCCAGCAGTTACGAAAGGGGCACTGAAGCTTTCTTT
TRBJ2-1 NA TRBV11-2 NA CASSLEQSYNEQFF TGTGCCAGCAGCTTAGAGCAGAGTTACAATGAGCAGTTCTTC
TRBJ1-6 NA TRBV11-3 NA CASSLAPGSPLHF TGTGCCAGCAGCTTGGCCCCCGGATCACCCCTCCACTTT
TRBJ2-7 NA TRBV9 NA CASSRGAGLSYEQYF TGTGCCAGCAGCCGGGGGGCGGGCCTCTCCTACGAGCAGTACTTC
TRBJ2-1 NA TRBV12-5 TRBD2 CASGLATSGINEQFF TGTGCTAGTGGTTTGGCAACTAGCGGGATCAATGAGCAGTTCTTC
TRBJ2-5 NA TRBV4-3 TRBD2 CASSQEPAGVGETQYF TGCGCCAGCAGCCAAGAGCCAGCGGGAGTTGGGGAGACCCAGTACTTC
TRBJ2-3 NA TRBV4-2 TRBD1 CASSSRTGGEDTQYF TGTGCCAGCAGCTCCCGGACAGGGGGGGAAGATACGCAGTATTTT
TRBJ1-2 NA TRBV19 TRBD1 CASSMVPGGDYGYTF TGTGCCAGTAGTATGGTACCAGGGGGCGACTATGGCTACACCTTC
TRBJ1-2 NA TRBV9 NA CASSAAGGYTF TGTGCCAGCAGCGCCGCCGGTGGCTACACCTTC
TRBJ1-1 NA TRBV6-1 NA CASSEAATYPTNTEAFF TGTGCCAGCAGTGAGGCAGCGACTTACCCCACGAACACTGAAGCTTTCTTT
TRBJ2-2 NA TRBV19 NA CASSTPPMGWRELFF TGTGCCAGTAGTACCCCTCCCATGGGGTGGCGGGAGCTGTTTTTT
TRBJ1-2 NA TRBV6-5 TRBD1 CASSPTGLDGYTF TGTGCCAGCAGTCCGACAGGGCTTGACGGCTACACCTTC
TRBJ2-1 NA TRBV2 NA CASSTGETDVFGNEQFF TGTGCCAGCAGTACGGGTGAGACAGACGTATTTGGCAATGAGCAGTTCTTC
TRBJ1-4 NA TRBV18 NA CASSPSSATNEKLFF TGTGCCAGCTCACCATCGAGCGCAACTAATGAAAAACTGTTTTTT
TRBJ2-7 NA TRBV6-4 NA CASPPVLGPQDEQYF TGTGCCAGTCCACCTGTGTTGGGGCCCCAGGACGAGCAGTACTTC
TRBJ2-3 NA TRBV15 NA CATSRVTDTQYF TGTGCCACCAGCAGAGTAACAGATACGCAGTATTTT
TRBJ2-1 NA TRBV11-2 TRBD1 CASSARQGLYEQFF TGTGCCAGCAGCGCACGACAGGGGCTTTATGAGCAGTTCTTC
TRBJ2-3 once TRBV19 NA CASSIQFGPDTQYF TGTGCCAGTAGTATTCAATTCGGTCCAGATACGCAGTATTTT
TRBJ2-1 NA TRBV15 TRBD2 CATSRERGVYNEQFF TGTGCCACCAGCAGGGAGCGGGGTGTGTACAATGAGCAGTTCTTC
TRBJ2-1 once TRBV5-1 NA CASSQENYNEQFF TGCGCCAGCAGCCAGGAGAATTACAATGAGCAGTTCTTC
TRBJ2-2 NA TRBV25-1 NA CASRDENTGELFF TGTGCCAGCAGGGACGAGAACACCGGGGAGCTGTTTTTT
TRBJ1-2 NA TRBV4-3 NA CASSQGRGTHYGYTF TGCGCCAGCAGCCAAGGCCGGGGGACCCACTATGGCTACACCTTC
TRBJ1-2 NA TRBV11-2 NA CASSLEEGKAYGYTF TGTGCCAGCAGCTTAGAGGAGGGGAAGGCCTATGGCTACACCTTC
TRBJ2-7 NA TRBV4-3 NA CASSQDVGPGYEQYF TGCGCCAGCAGCCAAGACGTGGGACCTGGCTACGAGCAGTACTTC
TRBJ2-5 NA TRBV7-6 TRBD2 CASSRTSGRRETQYF TGTGCCAGCAGTCGGACTAGCGGGAGGAGGGAGACCCAGTACTTC
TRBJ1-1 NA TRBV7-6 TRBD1 CASSFRQGGTEAFF TGTGCCAGCAGCTTTAGACAGGGTGGCACTGAAGCTTTCTTT
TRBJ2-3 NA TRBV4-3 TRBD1 CASSQSDRVATDTQYF TGCGCCAGCAGCCAATCGGACAGGGTAGCCACAGATACGCAGTATTTT
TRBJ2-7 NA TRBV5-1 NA CASSGQFPYEQYF TGCGCCAGCAGTGGACAGTTCCCCTACGAGCAGTACTTC
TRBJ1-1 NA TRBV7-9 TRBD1 CASSADRGRGWAEAFF TGTGCCAGCAGCGCAGACAGGGGGCGAGGGTGGGCTGAAGCTTTCTTT
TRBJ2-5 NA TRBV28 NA CASSFATGLYQETQYF TGTGCCAGCAGTTTCGCGACAGGACTGTACCAAGAGACCCAGTACTTC
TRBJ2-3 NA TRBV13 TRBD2 CASSLGIAGGKSDTQYF TGTGCCAGCAGCTTAGGAATAGCGGGAGGAAAGTCAGATACGCAGTATTTT
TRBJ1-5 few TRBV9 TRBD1 CASSVGQGSQPQHF TGTGCCAGCAGCGTAGGACAGGGGTCGCAGCCCCAGCATTTT
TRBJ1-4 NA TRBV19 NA CASSMSPNDGEKLFF TGTGCCAGTAGTATGTCCCCGAACGATGGCGAAAAACTGTTTTTT
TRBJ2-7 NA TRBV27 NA CASSWAGQLREQYF TGTGCCAGCAGTTGGGCCGGGCAACTTCGGGAGCAGTACTTC
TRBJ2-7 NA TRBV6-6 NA CASSYSLGGYEQYF TGTGCCAGCAGTTACTCCCTGGGAGGCTACGAGCAGTACTTC
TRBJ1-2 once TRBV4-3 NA CASSQDLGSDGYTF TGCGCCAGCAGCCAAGATCTGGGATCGGATGGCTACACCTTC